What follows are 21 T cell receptor beta chains derived from one specimen sequenced in a study of T cell repertoires in cytomegalovirus infection. Via MiXCR, TCRdb re-called the reads, giving one row per CDR3 protein. Of more than 650,000 distinct CDR3 sequences listed, approximately 34% are singletons. Sequenced material: PBMCs. The receptors derive from a human donor in good health (CMV status not recorded). Some clones in this sample may be carry-over from other donors' samples.

J is TRBJ2-7 and V is TRBV20-1, with 9 positions matching TRBD1. Unmatched junction bases numbered 7, after V lost 5 bases and J lost 2 bases. Germline CDR1 is DFQATT and CDR2 is SNEGSKA (reference sequence). The CDR3 sequence is 14 residues long. The CDR3 is CSARRGQGPYEQYF. The CDR3 DNA reads TGCAGTGCTCGTCGGGGACAGGGACCCTACGAGCAGTACTTC.

The rearrangement uses TRBV7-2 and TRBJ1-2; TRBD1 might be the D (5 bases). Trimming cost V 4 bases and J 8 bases, with 11 bases left between them. The CDR3 totals 12 residues. Germline-derived CDR1 and CDR2 are SGHTA and FQGNSA. CDR3 sequence reads: CASSSGPTGYTF. CDR3 coding DNA: TGTGCCAGCAGCTCGGGGCCGACCGGCTACACCTTC.

This clonotype came up once. For the CDR3, the DNA is TGTGCCAGCAGGTGGACAGGGGGAATCGGCCAAGAGACCCAGTACTTC. This gives the protein CASRWTGGIGQETQYF. V and J are TRBV2 and TRBJ2-5, with 10 nucleotides matching TRBD1. The germline gives CDR1 SNHLY, CDR2 FYNNEI. Germline trimming cut 6 bases from V and 1 base from J; bases unmatched to any gene: 8. The CDR3 sequence is 16 residues long.

This chain joins TRBV28 and TRBJ2-7; D not certain. Germline CDR1 reads MDHEN; CDR2 reads SYDVKM. The CDR3 loop spans 12 amino acids. The V end lost 10 bases, the J end lost 2 bases, and 12 bases lay between the germline ends. CDR3 nucleotide sequence: TGTGCCATCAGAATGGAACCCTACGAGCAGTACTTC. It translates to CAIRMEPYEQYF.

A few counts support this clonotype. This chain joins TRBV5-4 and TRBJ2-1; tentatively, D is TRBD1 (5 bases). This CDR3 has 13 amino acids. The ends were cut back, 1 base at V and 8 bases at J, with 10 bases in the middle. In germline, CDR1 is SGHNT, CDR2 YYREEE (reference sequence). The CDR3 region has the DNA TGTGCCAGCAGCTTGTCTTGGGGCGATGAGCAGTTCTTC. Its translation is CASSLSWGDEQFF.

On this clonotype: Mismatch with germline at one junction end may stem from a read error. This chain links TRBV4-1 with TRBJ2-3, with 8 bases that match TRBD1. Per germline, CDR1 MGHRA and CDR2 YSYEKL. The CDR3 covers 17 residues. CDR3 nucleotides: TGCGCCAGCAGCCAAGAGCCCCCAGGGGGCGTTGGGCATACGCCGTATTTT. This encodes CASSQEPPGGVGHTPYF.

V gene TRBV7-2 combines with J gene TRBJ1-4, with a tentative D call TRBD1 (5 bases). V gave up 4 bases and J gave up 9 bases, with 15 bases separating them. CDR3 length: 14 amino acids. CDR1 is SGHTA, CDR2 FQGNSA, per germline. The CDR3 loop reads CASSYYEGSQKLFF. DNA of the CDR3: TGTGCCAGCAGCTACTACGAGGGGTCTCAAAAACTGTTTTTT.

Ten or more counts support this clonotype. The chain employs TRBV5-1 and TRBJ2-1, with D possibly being TRBD1 or TRBD2 (5 bases each). The CDR3 has 16 amino acids. The germline V gene has CDR1 SGHRS and CDR2 YFSETQ. Trimming stripped 1 base from V and 8 bases from J, with 19 bases between. CDR3 residues: CASSLLALGVGDEQFF. In DNA form, the CDR3 reads TGCGCCAGCAGCTTGTTAGCCCTGGGGGTCGGGGATGAGCAGTTCTTC.

The DNA of the CDR3 is TGTGCCAGCAGCTCAGGAAGGGGTAGAGATGGCTACACCTTC. Protein: CASSSGRGRDGYTF. This chain connects TRBV7-4 to TRBJ1-2; maybe TRBD1 (5 bases). The CDR3 contains 14 residues. Germline loops: CDR1 SGHVT, CDR2 SQSDAQ. Trimming stripped 4 bases from V and 6 bases from J, with 15 bases between.

The rearrangement uses TRBV7-8 and TRBJ1-5, with D tentatively TRBD1 (6 bases). The germline CDR1 and CDR2 sequences are SGHVS and FQNEAQ. Trimming shortened V by 0 bases and J by 11 bases, and 23 bases separated the two germline ends. This CDR3 has 17 amino acids. CDR3 sequence reads: CASSLASGGRPLGSQHF. CDR3 nucleotides: TGTGCCAGCAGCTTAGCGTCGGGGGGCCGACCCCTAGGATCCCAGCATTTT.

This clonotype has at least ten counts. The chain couples TRBV7-6 to TRBJ1-1, with 8 bases fitting TRBD1. The V and J ends lost 5 bases and 1 base, in that order; junction bases with no gene match: 6. The CDR3 contains 15 residues. Germline CDR1 and CDR2: SGHVS and FNYEAQ. In nucleotides, the CDR3 is TGTGCCAGCAGCCAAGGGACAGGTTCGAACACTGAAGCTTTCTTT. Translating it yields CASSQGTGSNTEAFF.

This clonotype has at least ten counts. This CDR3 reads CASSRTSGYTDTQYF. CDR3 sequence (DNA): TGTGCCAGCAGCCGGACTAGCGGGTACACAGATACGCAGTATTTT. The chain joins TRBV6-1 to TRBJ2-3, with 11 nucleotides matching TRBD2. Germline V gives CDR1 MNHNS, CDR2 SASEGT. Trimming took 6 bases from V and 2 from J; bases not matched to a gene: 4. This CDR3 spans 15 amino acids.

This chain connects TRBV14 to TRBJ2-4; no reliable D call. CDR1 and CDR2 (germline): SGHDN, FVKESK. This CDR3 is built from 15 residues. V shed 0 bases and J shed 9 bases, with 15 bases lying between them. The CDR3, as DNA: TGTGCCAGCAGCCAAGATCGGTGGGATTTTGGCATTCAGTACTTC. Translating it yields CASSQDRWDFGIQYF.

The rearrangement joins TRBV15 to TRBJ1-3, with a possible D match to TRBD1 (5 bases). The V and J ends lost 5 bases and 1 base respectively, with 9 bases between them. The length of the CDR3 is 14 residues. The germline gives CDR1 LNHNV, CDR2 YYDKDF (reference sequence). The CDR3 sequence is CATSVGGSGNTIYF. In DNA form, the CDR3 reads TGTGCCACCAGCGTCGGGGGGTCTGGAAACACCATATATTTT.

In this sample, this clonotype turned up once. This chain joins TRBV20-1 and TRBJ2-3; maybe TRBD2 (6 bases). This CDR3 region has 15 residues. Germline V gives CDR1 DFQATT, CDR2 SNEGSKA (reference sequence). The V end was cut by 0 bases, the J end by 4 bases, with 14 bases between. The CDR3: CSARDWRGSADTQYF. The CDR3 bases are TGCAGTGCTAGAGATTGGCGGGGCTCTGCAGATACGCAGTATTTT.

This clonotype has a single count. DNA for the CDR3: TGTGCCAGCAGTCTGTACTCCACCTCCGAGCAGTACTTC. Translation: CASSLYSTSEQYF. This chain links TRBV27 with TRBJ2-7; D remains unclear. The V gene lost 5 bases and the J gene lost 6 bases, with 14 bases spanning the gap. CDR3 size: 13 residues. The germline CDR1 and CDR2 sequences are MNHEY and SMNVEV (reference sequence).

This chain links TRBV5-1 with TRBJ2-7, with 7 nucleotides matching TRBD1. CDR1 is SGHRS, CDR2 YFSETQ, per germline. The ends lost 0 bases at V and 6 bases at J; junction bases unmatched: 15. This CDR3 has 17 amino acids. This CDR3 is CASSLVGHRDSRLEQYF. The CDR3 DNA is TGCGCCAGCAGCTTGGTAGGGCACCGGGACAGCCGACTCGAGCAGTACTTC. Full variable domain (missing parts from reference TRBV5-1 and TRBJ2-7): KAGVTQTPRYLIKTRGQQVTLSCSPISGHRSVSWYQQTPGQGLQFLFEYFSETQRNKGNFPGRFSGRQFSNSRSEMNVSTLELGDSALYLCASSLVGHRDSRLEQYFGPGTRLTVT.

This chain connects TRBV4-1 to TRBJ2-6, with D tentatively TRBD1 or TRBD2 (5 bases each). The CDR3 has 14 residues. Germline loops: CDR1 MGHRA, CDR2 YSYEKL. Between the trimmed V and J ends, which lost 7 bases and 9 bases, there was a span of 16 bases. The CDR3 coding sequence is TGCGCCAGCACCGGGGTGGGGCAGAACAACGTCCTGACTTTC. Translating it yields CASTGVGQNNVLTF.

The chain combines TRBV19 with TRBJ1-1; D might be TRBD1 (5 bases). The CDR3 contains 12 residues. Germline values: CDR1 LNHDA, CDR2 SQIVND (reference sequence). V dropped 8 bases and J dropped 4 bases, with 11 bases sitting between them. The CDR3 region is CASRGEATEAFF. In nucleotides, the CDR3 is TGTGCCAGTCGAGGGGAGGCCACTGAAGCTTTCTTT.

V gene TRBV12-3 or TRBV12-4 combines with J gene TRBJ2-7, with TRBD1 matching over 8 bases. This CDR3 is 15 amino acids long. The V and J ends lost 5 bases and 1 base, in that order; junction bases with no gene match: 7. The CDR3 sequence: CASSTGQGLSYEQYF. For the CDR3, the DNA is TGTGCCAGCAGTACCGGACAGGGTTTGTCCTACGAGCAGTACTTC.

This chain joins TRBV7-3 and TRBJ2-1; no reliable D call. Germline CDR1 SGHTA, CDR2 FQGTGA. This CDR3 is 14 amino acids long. Trimming removed 3 bases from V and 5 bases from J, with 11 bases in between. CDR3 coding DNA: TGTGCCAGCAGCTTTTCCGCCCCCCACAATGAGCAGTTCTTC. It is translated as CASSFSAPHNEQFF.